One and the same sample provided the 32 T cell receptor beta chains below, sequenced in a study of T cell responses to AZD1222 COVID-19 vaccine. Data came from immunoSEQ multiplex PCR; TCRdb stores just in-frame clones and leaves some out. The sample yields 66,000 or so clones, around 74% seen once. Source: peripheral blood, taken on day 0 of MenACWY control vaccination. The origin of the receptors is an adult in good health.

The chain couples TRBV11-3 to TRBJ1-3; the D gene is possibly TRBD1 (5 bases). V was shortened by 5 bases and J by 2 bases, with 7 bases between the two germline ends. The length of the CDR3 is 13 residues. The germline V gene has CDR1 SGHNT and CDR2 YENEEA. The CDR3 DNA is TGTGCCAGCAGCCCGGGACCTGGAAACACCATATATTTT. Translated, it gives CASSPGPGNTIYF. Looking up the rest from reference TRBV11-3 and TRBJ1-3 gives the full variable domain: EAGVVQSPRYKIIEKKQPVAFWCNPISGHNTLYWYLQNLGQGPELLIRYENEEAVDDSQLPKDRFSAERLKGVDSTLKIQPAELGDSAVYLCASSPGPGNTIYFGEGSWLTVV.

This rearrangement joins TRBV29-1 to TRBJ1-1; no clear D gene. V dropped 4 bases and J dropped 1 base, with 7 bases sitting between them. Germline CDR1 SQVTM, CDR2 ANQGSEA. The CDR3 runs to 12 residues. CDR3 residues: CSVVFRNTEAFF. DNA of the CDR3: TGCAGCGTTGTTTTCCGGAACACTGAAGCTTTCTTT.

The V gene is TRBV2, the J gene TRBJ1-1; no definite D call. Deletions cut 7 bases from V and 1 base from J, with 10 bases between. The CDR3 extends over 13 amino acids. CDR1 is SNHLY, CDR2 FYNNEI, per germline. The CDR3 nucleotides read TGTGCCAGCACACGGCACAAGAACACTGAAGCTTTCTTT. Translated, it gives CASTRHKNTEAFF. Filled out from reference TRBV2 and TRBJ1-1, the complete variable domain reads EPEVTQTPSHQVTQMGQEVILRCVPISNHLYFYWYRQILGQKVEFLVSFYNNEISEKSEIFDDQFSVERPDGSNFTLKIRSTKLEDSAMYFCASTRHKNTEAFFGQGTRLTVV.

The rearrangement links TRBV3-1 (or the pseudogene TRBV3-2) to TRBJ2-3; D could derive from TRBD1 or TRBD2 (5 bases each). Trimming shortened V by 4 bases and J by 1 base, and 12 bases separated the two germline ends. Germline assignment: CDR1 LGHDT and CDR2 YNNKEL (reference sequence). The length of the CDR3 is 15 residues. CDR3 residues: CASSPGTLRTDTQYF. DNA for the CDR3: TGTGCCAGCAGCCCTGGGACGCTACGCACAGATACGCAGTATTTT.

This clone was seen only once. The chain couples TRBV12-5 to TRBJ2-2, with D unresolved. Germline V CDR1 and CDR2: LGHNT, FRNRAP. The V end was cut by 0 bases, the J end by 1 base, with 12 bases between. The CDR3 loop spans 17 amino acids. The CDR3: CASGLVHGNWNTGELFF. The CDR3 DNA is TGTGCTAGTGGTTTGGTACACGGAAACTGGAACACCGGGGAGCTGTTTTTT. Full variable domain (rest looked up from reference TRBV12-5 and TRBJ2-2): DARVTQTPRHKVTEMGQEVTMRCQPILGHNTVFWYRQTMMQGLELLAYFRNRAPLDDSGMPKDRFSAEMPDATLATLKIQPSEPRDSAVYFCASGLVHGNWNTGELFFGEGSRLTVL.

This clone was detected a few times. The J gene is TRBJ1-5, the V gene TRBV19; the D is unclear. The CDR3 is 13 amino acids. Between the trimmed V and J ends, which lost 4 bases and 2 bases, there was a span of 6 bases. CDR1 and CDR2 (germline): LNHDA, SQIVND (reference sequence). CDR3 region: CASSSRGNQPQHF. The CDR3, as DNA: TGTGCCAGTAGTAGCCGGGGCAATCAGCCCCAGCATTTT.

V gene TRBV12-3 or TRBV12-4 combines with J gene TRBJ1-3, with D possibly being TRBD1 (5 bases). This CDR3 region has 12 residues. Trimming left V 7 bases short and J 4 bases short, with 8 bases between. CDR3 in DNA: TGTGCCAGCACGGGACCCGGAAACACCATATATTTT. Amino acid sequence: CASTGPGNTIYF.

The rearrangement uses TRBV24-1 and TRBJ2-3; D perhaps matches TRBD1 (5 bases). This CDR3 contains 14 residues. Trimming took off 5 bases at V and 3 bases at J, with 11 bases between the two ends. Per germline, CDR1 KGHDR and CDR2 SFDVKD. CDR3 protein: CATSGAGWTDTQYF. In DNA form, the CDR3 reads TGTGCCACCAGTGGGGCAGGGTGGACAGATACGCAGTATTTT.

In DNA, the CDR3 is TGTGCCAGCAGCTTTAGCCCGGGGCGGATAGAGACCCAGTACTTC. It encodes CASSFSPGRIETQYF. The chain joins TRBV12-1 to TRBJ2-5. TRBV12-1 is a documented pseudogene. This CDR3 has 15 amino acids.

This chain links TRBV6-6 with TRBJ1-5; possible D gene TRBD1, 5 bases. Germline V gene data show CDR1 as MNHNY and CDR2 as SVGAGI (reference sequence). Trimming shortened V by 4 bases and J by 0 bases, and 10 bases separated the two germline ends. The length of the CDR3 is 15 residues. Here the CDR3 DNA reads TGTGCCAGCAGTTTCGGGACGGGTAGCAATCAGCCCCAGCATTTT. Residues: CASSFGTGSNQPQHF.

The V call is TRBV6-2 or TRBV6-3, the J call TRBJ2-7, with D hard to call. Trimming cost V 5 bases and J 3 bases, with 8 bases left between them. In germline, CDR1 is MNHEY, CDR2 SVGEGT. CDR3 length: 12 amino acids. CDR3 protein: CASSAHSYEQYF. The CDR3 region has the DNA TGTGCCAGCAGTGCACACAGCTACGAGCAGTACTTC.

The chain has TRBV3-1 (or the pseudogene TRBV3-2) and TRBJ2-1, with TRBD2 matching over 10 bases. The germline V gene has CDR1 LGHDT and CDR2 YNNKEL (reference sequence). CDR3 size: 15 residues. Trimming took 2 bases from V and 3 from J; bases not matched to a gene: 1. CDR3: CASSQSSGSYNEQFF. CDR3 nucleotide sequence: TGTGCCAGCAGCCAATCTAGCGGGAGCTACAATGAGCAGTTCTTC.

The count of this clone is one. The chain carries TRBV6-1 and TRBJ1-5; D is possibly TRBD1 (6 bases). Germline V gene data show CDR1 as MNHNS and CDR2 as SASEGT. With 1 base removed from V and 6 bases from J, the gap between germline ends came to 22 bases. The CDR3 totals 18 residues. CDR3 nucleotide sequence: TGTGCCAGCAGTGAAGGAGCTTTAGCAAGGGGGTCATTTCAGCCCCAGCATTTT. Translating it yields CASSEGALARGSFQPQHF.

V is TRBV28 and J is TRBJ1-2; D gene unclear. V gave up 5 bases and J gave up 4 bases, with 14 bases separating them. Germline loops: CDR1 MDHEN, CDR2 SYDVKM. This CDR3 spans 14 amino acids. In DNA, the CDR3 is TGTGCCAGCAGTCTCTTCGGACCTGGCTATGGCTACACCTTC. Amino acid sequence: CASSLFGPGYGYTF.

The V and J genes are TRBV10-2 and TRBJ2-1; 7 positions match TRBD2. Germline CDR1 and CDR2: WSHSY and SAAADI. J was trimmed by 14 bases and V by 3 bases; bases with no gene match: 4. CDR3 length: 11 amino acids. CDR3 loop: CASSDAGEEFF. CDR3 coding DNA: TGCGCCAGCAGTGACGCGGGAGAGGAGTTCTTC.

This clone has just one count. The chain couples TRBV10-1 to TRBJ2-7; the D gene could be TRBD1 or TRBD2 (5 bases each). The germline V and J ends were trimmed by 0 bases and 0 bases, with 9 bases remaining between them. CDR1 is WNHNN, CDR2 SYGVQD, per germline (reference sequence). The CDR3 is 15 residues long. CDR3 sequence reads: CASSESGDASYEQYF. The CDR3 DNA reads TGCGCCAGCAGTGAGTCGGGGGACGCCTCCTACGAGCAGTACTTC.

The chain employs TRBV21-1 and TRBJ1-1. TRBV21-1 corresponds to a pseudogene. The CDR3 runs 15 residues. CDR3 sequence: CASSKRVGRDTEAFF. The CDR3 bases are TGTGCCAGCAGCAAACGGGTAGGGAGGGACACTGAAGCTTTCTTT.

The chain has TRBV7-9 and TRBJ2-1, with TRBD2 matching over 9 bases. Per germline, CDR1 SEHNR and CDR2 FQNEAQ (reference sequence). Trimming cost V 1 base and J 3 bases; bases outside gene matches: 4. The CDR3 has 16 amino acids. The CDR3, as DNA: TGTGCCAGCAGCTTAGTAGCGGGGGCCCTCTACAATGAGCAGTTCTTC. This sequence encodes CASSLVAGALYNEQFF. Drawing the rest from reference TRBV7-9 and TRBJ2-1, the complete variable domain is DTGVSQNPRHKITKRGQNVTFRCDPISEHNRLYWYRQTLGQGPEFLTYFQNEAQLEKSRLLSDRFSAERPKGSFSTLEIQRTEQGDSAMYLCASSLVAGALYNEQFFGPGTRLTVL.

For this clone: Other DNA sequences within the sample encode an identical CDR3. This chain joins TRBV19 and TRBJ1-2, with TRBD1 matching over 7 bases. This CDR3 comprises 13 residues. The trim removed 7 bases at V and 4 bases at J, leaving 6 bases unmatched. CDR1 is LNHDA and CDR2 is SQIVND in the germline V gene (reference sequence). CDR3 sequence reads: CASTRDSFYGYTF. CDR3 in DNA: TGTGCCAGTACCCGGGACAGTTTCTATGGCTACACCTTC.

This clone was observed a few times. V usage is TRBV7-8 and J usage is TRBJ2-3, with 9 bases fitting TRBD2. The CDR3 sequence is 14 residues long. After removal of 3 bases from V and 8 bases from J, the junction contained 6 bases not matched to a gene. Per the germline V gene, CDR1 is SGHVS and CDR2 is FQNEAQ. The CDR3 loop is CASSFPSGAGTQYF. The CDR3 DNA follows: TGTGCCAGCAGCTTCCCTAGCGGGGCCGGTACGCAGTATTTT.

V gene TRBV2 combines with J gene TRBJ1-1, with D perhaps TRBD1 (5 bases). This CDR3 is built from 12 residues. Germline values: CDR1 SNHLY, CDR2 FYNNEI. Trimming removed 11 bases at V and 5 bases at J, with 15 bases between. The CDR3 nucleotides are TGTGCCGGGGGTACCCTTGTGACTGAAGCTTTCTTT. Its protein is CAGGTLVTEAFF.

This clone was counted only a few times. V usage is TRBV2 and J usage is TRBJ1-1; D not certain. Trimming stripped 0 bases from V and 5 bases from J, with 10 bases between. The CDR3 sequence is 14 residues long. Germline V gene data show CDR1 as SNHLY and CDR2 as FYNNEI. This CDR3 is CASSEADTGTEAFF. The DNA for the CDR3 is TGTGCCAGCAGTGAAGCGGATACGGGAACTGAAGCTTTCTTT.

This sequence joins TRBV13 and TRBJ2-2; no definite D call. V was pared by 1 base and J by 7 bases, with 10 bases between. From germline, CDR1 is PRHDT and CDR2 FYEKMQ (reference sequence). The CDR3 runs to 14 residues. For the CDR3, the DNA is TGTGCCAGCAGCTTAGAGATTCTGGGCGGGGAGCTGTTTTTT. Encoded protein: CASSLEILGGELFF.

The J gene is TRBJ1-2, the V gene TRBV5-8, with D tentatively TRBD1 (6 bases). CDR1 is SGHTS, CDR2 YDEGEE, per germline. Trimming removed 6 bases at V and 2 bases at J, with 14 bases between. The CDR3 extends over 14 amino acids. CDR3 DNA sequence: TGTGCCAGCACCCCGGGACATTGGAACTATGGCTACACCTTC. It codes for CASTPGHWNYGYTF.

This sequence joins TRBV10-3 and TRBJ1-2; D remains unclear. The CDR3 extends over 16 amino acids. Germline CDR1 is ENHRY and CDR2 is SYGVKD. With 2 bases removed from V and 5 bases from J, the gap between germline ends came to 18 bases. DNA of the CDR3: TGTGCCATCAGTGAGGTTAAAAGGGAGGTCCCATATGGCTACACCTTC. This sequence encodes CAISEVKREVPYGYTF.

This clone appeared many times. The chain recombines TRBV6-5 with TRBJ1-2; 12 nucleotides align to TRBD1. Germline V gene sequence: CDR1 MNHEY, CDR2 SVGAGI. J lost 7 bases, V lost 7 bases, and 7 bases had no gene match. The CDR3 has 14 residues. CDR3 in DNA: TGTGCCAGCACCAAGGGACAGGGGGCGTTTGGCTACACCTTC. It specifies CASTKGQGAFGYTF.

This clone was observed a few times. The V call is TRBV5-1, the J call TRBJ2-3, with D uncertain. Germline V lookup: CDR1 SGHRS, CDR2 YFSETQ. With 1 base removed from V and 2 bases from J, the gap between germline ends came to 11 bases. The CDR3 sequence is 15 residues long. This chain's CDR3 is CASSLRMKYTDTQYF. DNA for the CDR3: TGCGCCAGCAGCTTGAGGATGAAGTACACAGATACGCAGTATTTT.

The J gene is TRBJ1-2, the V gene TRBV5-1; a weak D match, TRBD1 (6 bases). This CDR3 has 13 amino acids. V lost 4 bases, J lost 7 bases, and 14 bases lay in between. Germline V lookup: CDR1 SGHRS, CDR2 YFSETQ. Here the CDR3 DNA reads TGCGCCAGCAGCATTCGTGAGGGGGGTGGCTACACCTTC. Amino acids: CASSIREGGGYTF.

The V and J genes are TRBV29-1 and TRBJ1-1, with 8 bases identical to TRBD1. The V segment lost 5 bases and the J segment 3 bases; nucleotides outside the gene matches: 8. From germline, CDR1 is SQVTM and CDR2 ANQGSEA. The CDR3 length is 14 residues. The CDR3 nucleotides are TGCAGCGTTCAAAGCGGACAGGGAGACACTGAAGCTTTCTTT. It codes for CSVQSGQGDTEAFF. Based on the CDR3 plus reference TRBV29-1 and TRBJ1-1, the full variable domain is SAVISQKPSRDICQRGTSLTIQCQVDSQVTMMFWYRQQPGQSLTLIATANQGSEATYESGFVIDKFPISRPNLTFSTLTVSNMSPEDSSIYLCSVQSGQGDTEAFFGQGTRLTVV.

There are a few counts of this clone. The CDR3: CASSLGTGFSYGYTF. CDR3 DNA: TGTGCCAGCAGTCTAGGGACAGGATTCAGTTATGGCTACACCTTC. This chain links TRBV28 with TRBJ1-2, with 8 bases identical to TRBD1. The CDR3 is made up of 15 amino acids. Looked up from germline, CDR1 is MDHEN and CDR2 is SYDVKM. V shed 5 bases, J shed 5 bases, and the junction held 10 bases outside the gene matches.

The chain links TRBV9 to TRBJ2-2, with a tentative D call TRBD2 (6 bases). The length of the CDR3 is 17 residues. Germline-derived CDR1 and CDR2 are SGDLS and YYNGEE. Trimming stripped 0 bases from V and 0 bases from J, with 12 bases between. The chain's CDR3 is CASSVEGLATNTGELFF. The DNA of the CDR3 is TGTGCCAGCAGCGTAGAAGGGCTAGCGACGAACACCGGGGAGCTGTTTTTT.

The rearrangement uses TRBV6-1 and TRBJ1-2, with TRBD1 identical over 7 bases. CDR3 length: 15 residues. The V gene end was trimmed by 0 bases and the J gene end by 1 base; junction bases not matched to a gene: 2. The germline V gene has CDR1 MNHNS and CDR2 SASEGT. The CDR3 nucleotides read TGTGCCAGCAGTGAAGCGCGGGACAGTAACTATGGCTACACCTTC. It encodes CASSEARDSNYGYTF.